This T cell receptor beta chain was recovered during a study of cytomegalovirus exposure and HLA in healthy donors. The study's findings and limits: Rare TCR sequences dominated, though some public TCRs recurred in many donors. In a later analysis, across HLA loci, associated TCR counts were highest for DRB1, lowest for HLA-C.

As concerns this clone: Its target is not known.

Trimming stripped 7 bases from V and 4 bases from J, with 10 bases between. This CDR3 spans 12 amino acids. Germline-derived CDR1 and CDR2 are MNHNY and SVGAGI (reference sequence). The PCR was carried out with 60 Vbeta primers and 13 Jbeta primers. The repertoire was sequenced with immunoSEQ multiplex PCR; TCRdb's copy has only in-frame clones and lacks some. The table has over 90,000 clones, about four fifths seen once; the top ten hold roughly 14%. The clonotype was recovered from a woman in her seventies in good health and CMV-seropositive. The sample was PBMCs. This chain joins TRBV6-6 and TRBJ1-2; D perhaps matches TRBD1 (6 bases). In nucleotides, the CDR3 is TGTGCCAGCAAAGACAGGCCCTATGGCTACACCTTC. Translated, it gives CASKDRPYGYTF.